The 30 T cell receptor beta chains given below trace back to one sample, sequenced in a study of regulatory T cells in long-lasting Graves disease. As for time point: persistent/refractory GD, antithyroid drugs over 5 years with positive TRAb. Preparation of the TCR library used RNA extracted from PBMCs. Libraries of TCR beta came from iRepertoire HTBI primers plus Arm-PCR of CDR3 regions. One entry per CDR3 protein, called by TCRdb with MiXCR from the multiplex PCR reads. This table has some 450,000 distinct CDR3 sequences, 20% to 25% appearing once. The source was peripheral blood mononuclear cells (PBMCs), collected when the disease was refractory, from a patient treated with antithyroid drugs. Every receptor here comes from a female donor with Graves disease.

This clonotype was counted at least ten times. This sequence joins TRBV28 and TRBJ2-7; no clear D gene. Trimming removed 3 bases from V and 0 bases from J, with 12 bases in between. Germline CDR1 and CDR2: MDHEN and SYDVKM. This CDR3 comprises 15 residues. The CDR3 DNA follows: TGTGCCAGCAGTTTCAAAGATCTCCCCTCCTACGAGCAGTACTTC. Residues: CASSFKDLPSYEQYF.

The CDR3 nucleotides are TGTGCCAGCAGCGTAGATCCCGTAACAGGGGGCATGTCTGGGGCCAACGTCCTGACTTTC. Its protein is CASSVDPVTGGMSGANVLTF. The chain combines TRBV9 with TRBJ2-6; 9 bases match TRBD1. This CDR3 region has 20 residues. V dropped 0 bases and J dropped 1; count of bases not matched to a gene: 11. From germline, CDR1 is SGDLS and CDR2 YYNGEE.

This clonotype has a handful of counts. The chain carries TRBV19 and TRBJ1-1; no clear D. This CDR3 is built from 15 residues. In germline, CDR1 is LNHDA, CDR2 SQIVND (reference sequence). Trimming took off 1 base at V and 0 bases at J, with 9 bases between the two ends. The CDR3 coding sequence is TGTGCCAGTAGTATAGCCCAGGTCATGAACACTGAAGCTTTCTTT. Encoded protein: CASSIAQVMNTEAFF.

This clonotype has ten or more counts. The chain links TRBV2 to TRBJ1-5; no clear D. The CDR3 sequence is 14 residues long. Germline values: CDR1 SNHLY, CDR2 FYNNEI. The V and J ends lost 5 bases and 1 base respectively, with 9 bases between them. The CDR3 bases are TGTGCCAGCAGTAGTACCCGGAGCAATCAGCCCCAGCATTTT. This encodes CASSSTRSNQPQHF.

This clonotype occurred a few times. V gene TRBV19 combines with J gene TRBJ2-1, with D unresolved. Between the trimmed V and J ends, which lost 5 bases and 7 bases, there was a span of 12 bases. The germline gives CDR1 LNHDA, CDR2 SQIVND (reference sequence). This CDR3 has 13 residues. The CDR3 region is CASSARLGNEQFF. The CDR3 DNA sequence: TGTGCCAGTAGTGCCCGGTTGGGAAATGAGCAGTTCTTC.

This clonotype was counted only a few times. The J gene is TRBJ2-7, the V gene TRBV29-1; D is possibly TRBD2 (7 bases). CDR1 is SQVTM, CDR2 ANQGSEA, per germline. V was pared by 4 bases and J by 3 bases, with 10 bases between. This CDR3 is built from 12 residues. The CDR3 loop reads CSVVGGGYEQYF. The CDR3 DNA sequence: TGCAGCGTTGTGGGAGGGGGCTACGAGCAGTACTTC.

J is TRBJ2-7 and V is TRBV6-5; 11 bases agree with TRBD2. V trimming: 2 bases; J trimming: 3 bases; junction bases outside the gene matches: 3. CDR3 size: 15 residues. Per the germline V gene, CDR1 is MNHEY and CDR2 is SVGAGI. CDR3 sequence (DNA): TGTGCCAGCAGTTACGGCGGGACTAGCGGCTACGAGCAGTACTTC. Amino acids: CASSYGGTSGYEQYF.

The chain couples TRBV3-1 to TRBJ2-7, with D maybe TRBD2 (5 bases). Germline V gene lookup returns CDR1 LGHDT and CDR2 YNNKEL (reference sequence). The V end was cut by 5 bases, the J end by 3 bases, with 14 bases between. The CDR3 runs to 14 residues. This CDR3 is CASSSSGSFYEQYF. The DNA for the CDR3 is TGTGCCAGCAGCTCGTCGGGAAGTTTCTACGAGCAGTACTTC.

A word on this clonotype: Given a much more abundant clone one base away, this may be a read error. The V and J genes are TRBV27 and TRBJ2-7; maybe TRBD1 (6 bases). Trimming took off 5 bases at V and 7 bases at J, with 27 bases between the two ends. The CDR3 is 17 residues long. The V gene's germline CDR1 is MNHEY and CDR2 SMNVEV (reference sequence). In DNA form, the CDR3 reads TGTGCCAGCAGTCTCCTCCCCCTTACAGGGCACTTGGGGGAGCAGTACTTC. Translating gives CASSLLPLTGHLGEQYF.

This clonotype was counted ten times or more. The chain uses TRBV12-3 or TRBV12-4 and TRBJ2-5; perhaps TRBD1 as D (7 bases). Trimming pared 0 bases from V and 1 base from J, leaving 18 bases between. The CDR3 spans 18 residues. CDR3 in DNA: TGTGCCAGCAGTTTAGCGCCCTGGGCAGGGGGGTTCCAAGAGACCCAGTACTTC. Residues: CASSLAPWAGGFQETQYF.

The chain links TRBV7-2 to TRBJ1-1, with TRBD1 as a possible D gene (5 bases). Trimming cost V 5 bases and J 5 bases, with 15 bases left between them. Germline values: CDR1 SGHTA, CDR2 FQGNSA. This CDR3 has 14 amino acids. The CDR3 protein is CASSRSGVGTEAFF. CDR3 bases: TGTGCCAGCAGCCGGTCGGGGGTGGGAACTGAAGCTTTCTTT.

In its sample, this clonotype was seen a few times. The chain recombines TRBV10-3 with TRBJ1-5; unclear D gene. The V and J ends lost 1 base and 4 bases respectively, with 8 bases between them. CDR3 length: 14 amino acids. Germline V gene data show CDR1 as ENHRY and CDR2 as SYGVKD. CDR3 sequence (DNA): TGTGCCATCAGTGAGTATGGCCAAAATCAGCCCCAGCATTTT. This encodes CAISEYGQNQPQHF.

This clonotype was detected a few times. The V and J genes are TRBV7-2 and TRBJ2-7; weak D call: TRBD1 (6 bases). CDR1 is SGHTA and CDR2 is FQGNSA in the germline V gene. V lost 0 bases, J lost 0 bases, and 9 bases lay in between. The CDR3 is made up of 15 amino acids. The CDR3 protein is CASSLAQGPSYEQYF. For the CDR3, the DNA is TGTGCCAGCAGCTTAGCGCAGGGGCCCTCCTACGAGCAGTACTTC.

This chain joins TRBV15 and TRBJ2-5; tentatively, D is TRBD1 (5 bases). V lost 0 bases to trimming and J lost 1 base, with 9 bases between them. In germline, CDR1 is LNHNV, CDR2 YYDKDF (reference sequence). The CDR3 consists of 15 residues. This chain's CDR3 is CATSRDTGPQETQYF. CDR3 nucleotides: TGTGCCACCAGCAGAGATACAGGCCCCCAAGAGACCCAGTACTTC.

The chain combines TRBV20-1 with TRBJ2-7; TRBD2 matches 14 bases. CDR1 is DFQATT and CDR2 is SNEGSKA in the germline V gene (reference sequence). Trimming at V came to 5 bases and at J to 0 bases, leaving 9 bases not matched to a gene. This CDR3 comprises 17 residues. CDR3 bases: TGCAGTGCTCCCCGACTAGCGGGAGGGTTGAGCTCCTACGAGCAGTACTTC. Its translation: CSAPRLAGGLSSYEQYF.

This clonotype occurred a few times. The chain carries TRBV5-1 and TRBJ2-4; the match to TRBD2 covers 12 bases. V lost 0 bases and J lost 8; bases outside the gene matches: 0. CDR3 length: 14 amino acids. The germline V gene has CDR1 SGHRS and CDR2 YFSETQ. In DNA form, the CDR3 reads TGCGCCAGCAGCTTGGGACTAGCGGGAGACATTCAGTACTTC. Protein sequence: CASSLGLAGDIQYF. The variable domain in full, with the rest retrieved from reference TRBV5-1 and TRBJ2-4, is KAGVTQTPRYLIKTRGQQVTLSCSPISGHRSVSWYQQTPGQGLQFLFEYFSETQRNKGNFPGRFSGRQFSNSRSEMNVSTLELGDSALYLCASSLGLAGDIQYFGAGTRLSVL.

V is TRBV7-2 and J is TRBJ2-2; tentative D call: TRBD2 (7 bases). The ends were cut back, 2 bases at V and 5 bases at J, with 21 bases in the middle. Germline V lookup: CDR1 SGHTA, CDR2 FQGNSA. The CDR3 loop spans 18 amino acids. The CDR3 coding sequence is TGTGCCAGCAGCTTACGTCTTCCTAGCGGAGGGGGGACCGGGGAGCTGTTTTTT. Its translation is CASSLRLPSGGGTGELFF.

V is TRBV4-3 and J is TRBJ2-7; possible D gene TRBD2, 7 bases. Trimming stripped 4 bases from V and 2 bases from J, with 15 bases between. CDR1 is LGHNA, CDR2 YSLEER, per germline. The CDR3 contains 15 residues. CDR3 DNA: TGCGCCAGCAGCCGAAGGGGGGGGACCACCTACGAGCAGTACTTC. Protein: CASSRRGGTTYEQYF.

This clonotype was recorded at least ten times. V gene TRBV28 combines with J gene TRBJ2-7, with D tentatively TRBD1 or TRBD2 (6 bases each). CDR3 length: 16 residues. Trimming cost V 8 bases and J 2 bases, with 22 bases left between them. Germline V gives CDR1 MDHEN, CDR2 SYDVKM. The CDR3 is CASQGVGGGNPYEQYF. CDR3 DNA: TGTGCCAGCCAAGGTGTCGGGGGCGGTAACCCCTACGAGCAGTACTTC.

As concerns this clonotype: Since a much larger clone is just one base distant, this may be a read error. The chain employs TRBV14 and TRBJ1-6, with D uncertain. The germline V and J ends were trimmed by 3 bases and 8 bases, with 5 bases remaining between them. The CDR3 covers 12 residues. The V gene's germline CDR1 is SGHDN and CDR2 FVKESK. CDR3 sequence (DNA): TGTGCCAGCAGCCAGGGTTATTCACCCCTCCACTTT. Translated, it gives CASSQGYSPLHF. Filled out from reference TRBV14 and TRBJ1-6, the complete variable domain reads EAGVTQFPSHSVIEKGQTVTLRCDPISGHDNLYWYRRVMGKEIKFLLHFVKESKQDESGMPNNRFLAERTGGTYSTLKVQPAELEDSGVYFCASSQGYSPLHFGNGTRLTVT.

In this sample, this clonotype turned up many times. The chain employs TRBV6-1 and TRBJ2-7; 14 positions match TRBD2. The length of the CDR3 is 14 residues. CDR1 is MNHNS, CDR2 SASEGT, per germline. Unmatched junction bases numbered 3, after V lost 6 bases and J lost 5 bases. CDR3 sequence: CASRGLAGVHEQYF. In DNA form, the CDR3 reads TGTGCCAGCAGGGGACTAGCGGGAGTCCACGAGCAGTACTTC.

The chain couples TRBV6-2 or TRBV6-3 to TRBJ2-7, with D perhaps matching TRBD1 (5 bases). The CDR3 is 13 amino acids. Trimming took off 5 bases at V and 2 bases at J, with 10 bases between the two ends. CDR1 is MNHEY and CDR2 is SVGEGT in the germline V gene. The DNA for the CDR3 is TGTGCCAGCAGTGAAGGGGATGCCTACGAGCAGTACTTC. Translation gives CASSEGDAYEQYF.

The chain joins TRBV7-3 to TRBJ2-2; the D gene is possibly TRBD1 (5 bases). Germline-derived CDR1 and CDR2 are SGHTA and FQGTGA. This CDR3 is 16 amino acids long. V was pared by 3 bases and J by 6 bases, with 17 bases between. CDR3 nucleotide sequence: TGTGCCAGCAGCTTTCAGCAAGGGGCGGTTGCCGGGGAGCTGTTTTTT. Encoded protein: CASSFQQGAVAGELFF.

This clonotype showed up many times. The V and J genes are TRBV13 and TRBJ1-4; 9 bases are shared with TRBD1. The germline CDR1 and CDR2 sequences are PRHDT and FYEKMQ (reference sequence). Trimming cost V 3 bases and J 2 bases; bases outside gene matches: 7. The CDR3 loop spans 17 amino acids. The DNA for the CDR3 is TGTGCCAGCAGCTTCCGGGACAGGGCCGGGACTAATGAAAAACTGTTTTTT. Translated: CASSFRDRAGTNEKLFF.

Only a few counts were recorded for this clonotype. In DNA form, the CDR3 reads TGTGCCAGCAGCCATCGGACAGGGCCCTACGAGCAGTACTTC. This codes for CASSHRTGPYEQYF. The chain employs TRBV3-1 and TRBJ2-7; TRBD1 matches 8 bases. This CDR3 has 14 residues. Germline trimming cut 3 bases from V and 2 bases from J; bases unmatched to any gene: 3. In germline, CDR1 is LGHDT, CDR2 YNNKEL (reference sequence).

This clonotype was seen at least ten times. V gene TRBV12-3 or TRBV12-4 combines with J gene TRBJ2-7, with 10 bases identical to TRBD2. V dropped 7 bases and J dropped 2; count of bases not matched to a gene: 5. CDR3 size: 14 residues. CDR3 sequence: CASTIGLAAYEQYF. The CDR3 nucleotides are TGTGCCAGCACCATAGGACTAGCGGCCTACGAGCAGTACTTC.

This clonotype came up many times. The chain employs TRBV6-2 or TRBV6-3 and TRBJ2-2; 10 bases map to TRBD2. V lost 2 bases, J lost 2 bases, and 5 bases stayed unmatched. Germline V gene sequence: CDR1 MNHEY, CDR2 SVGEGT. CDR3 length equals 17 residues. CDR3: CASSYMGLAPNTGELFF. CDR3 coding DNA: TGTGCCAGCAGTTACATGGGACTAGCGCCTAACACCGGGGAGCTGTTTTTT.

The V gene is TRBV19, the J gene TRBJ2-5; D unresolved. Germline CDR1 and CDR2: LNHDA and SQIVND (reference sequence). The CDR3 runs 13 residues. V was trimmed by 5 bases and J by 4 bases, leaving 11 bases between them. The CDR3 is CASSSRVGETQYF. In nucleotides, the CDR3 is TGTGCCAGTAGTTCCAGAGTGGGAGAGACCCAGTACTTC.

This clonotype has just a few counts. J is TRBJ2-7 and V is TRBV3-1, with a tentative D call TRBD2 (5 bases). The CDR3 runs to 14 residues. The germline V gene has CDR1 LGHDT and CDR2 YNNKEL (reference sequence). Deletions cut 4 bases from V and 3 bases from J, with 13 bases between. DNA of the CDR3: TGTGCCAGCAGCCGAGATAGGGAGTACTACGAGCAGTACTTC. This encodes CASSRDREYYEQYF.

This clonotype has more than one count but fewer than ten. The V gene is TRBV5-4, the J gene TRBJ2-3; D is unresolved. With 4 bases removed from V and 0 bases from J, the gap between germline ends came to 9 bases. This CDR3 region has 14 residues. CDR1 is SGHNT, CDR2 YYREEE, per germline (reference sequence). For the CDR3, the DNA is TGTGCCAGCAGCACGGAGCCGAGCACAGATACGCAGTATTTT. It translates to CASSTEPSTDTQYF.